The rows below give T cell receptor beta chains drawn from one sample of a study of T cell responses to AZD1222 COVID-19 vaccine. Here immunoSEQ multiplex PCR was the method, and the copy in TCRdb shows in-frame clones only, minus some. The sample yields some 180,000 clones, roughly 91% seen once. Material: peripheral blood, obtained 28 days after the second dose of the MenACWY control vaccine. All receptors derive from an adult who received the MenACWY meningococcal vaccine as a control. Both conserved end residues are part of each CDR3. D genes are given only for firm matches. The size of a clone is reported for some rows only, either as once, few or many, or as a class for expanded clones.

clone size	D gene	V gene	J gene	CDR3 protein	CDR3 DNA
NA	TRBD1	TRBV15	TRBJ1-2	CATSRDSQGASGYTF	TGTGCCACCAGCAGAGATAGTCAGGGGGCGTCTGGCTACACCTTC
NA	NA	TRBV30	TRBJ1-4	CASDSLGEKLFF	TGTGCCTCGGACAGCCTTGGCGAAAAACTGTTTTTT
once	TRBD2	TRBV6-1	TRBJ2-7	CASSDWGGASDEQYF	TGTGCCAGCAGTGATTGGGGAGGGGCGTCGGACGAGCAGTACTTC
NA	TRBD2	TRBV27	TRBJ2-7	CASSLRLAGVYEQYF	TGTGCCAGCAGTTTACGACTAGCGGGGGTGTACGAGCAGTACTTC
NA	NA	TRBV5-1	TRBJ1-5	CASSLEGNNQPQHF	TGCGCCAGCAGCTTGGAAGGGAACAATCAGCCCCAGCATTTT
NA	NA	TRBV11-3	TRBJ2-7	CASSLEAGAYEQYF	TGTGCCAGCAGCTTAGAAGCAGGGGCCTACGAGCAGTACTTC
NA	NA	TRBV6-2/TRBV6-3	TRBJ2-7	CASSPQSYEQYF	TGTGCCAGCAGTCCCCAATCCTACGAGCAGTACTTC
NA	NA	TRBV6-5	TRBJ1-3	CASRGNTIYF	TGTGCCAGCAGAGGAAACACCATATATTTT
NA	NA	TRBV12-3/TRBV12-4	TRBJ2-3	CASSRAGTDTQYF	TGTGCCAGCAGCAGAGCTGGCACAGATACGCAGTATTTT
NA	NA	TRBV7-2	TRBJ1-5	CASSLASANQPQHF	TGTGCCAGCAGCTTAGCGAGCGCGAATCAGCCCCAGCATTTT
NA	NA	TRBV5-1	TRBJ1-1	CASNQPGTEAFF	TGCGCCAGCAACCAACCAGGCACTGAAGCTTTCTTT
NA	NA	TRBV19	TRBJ1-1	CASRPAMNTEAFF	TGTGCCAGTCGACCCGCCATGAACACTGAAGCTTTCTTT
NA	NA	TRBV4-3	TRBJ1-2	CASSQDWSSNGYTF	TGCGCCAGCAGCCAAGATTGGTCATCCAATGGCTACACCTTC
NA	NA	TRBV6-5	TRBJ1-4	CASTSGGGGEKLFF	TGTGCCAGCACGTCGGGGGGGGGAGGAGAAAAACTGTTTTTT
NA	NA	TRBV19	TRBJ1-1	CASSYRGNTEAFF	TGTGCCAGTAGTTATCGAGGAAACACTGAAGCTTTCTTT
NA	NA	TRBV6-4	TRBJ1-1	CASSDRDNTEAFF	TGTGCCAGCAGTGACCGGGACAACACTGAAGCTTTCTTT
NA	NA	TRBV6-2/TRBV6-3	TRBJ2-3	CASSPRADTQYF	TGTGCCAGCAGTCCCAGGGCAGATACGCAGTATTTT
NA	TRBD1	TRBV19	TRBJ1-4	CASHSGTGSLPSEKLFF	TGTGCCAGCCACAGCGGGACAGGGTCTCTACCTAGTGAAAAACTGTTTTTT
once	NA	TRBV6-5	TRBJ1-1	CASRGRGSGEAFF	TGTGCCAGCAGGGGGCGGGGCTCAGGTGAAGCTTTCTTT
few	NA	TRBV19	TRBJ1-2	CASSISLRDGYTF	TGTGCCAGTAGTATTTCTTTGAGGGATGGCTACACCTTC
NA	NA	TRBV12-3/TRBV12-4	TRBJ1-2	CASSLSPVSGYTF	TGTGCCAGCAGCCTCTCCCCCGTAAGTGGCTACACCTTC
once	NA	TRBV7-9	TRBJ2-2	CASSPPTGELFF	TGTGCCAGCAGCCCCCCGACCGGGGAGCTGTTTTTT
NA	NA	TRBV19	TRBJ1-1	CASSMSNTEAFF	TGTGCCAGTAGTATGTCGAACACTGAAGCTTTCTTT
NA	NA	TRBV18	TRBJ1-4	CASSLSGLNEKLFF	TGTGCCAGCTCACTCTCGGGCCTTAATGAAAAACTGTTTTTT
NA	NA	TRBV9	TRBJ1-1	CASSVGGEGGEAFF	TGTGCCAGCAGCGTCGGCGGGGAGGGCGGTGAAGCTTTCTTT
NA	TRBD1	TRBV5-1	TRBJ2-5	CASSRDRGRETQYF	TGCGCCAGCAGCAGGGACAGGGGTCGAGAGACCCAGTACTTC